The clone carrying this T cell receptor beta chain was counted only a few times. The antigen remains unidentified. The sample is drawn from a study of human T cells and chemical hapten exposure. Study-wide background: DPC at 0.01% went onto the upper back in patch tests, read at 6 days.

Regarding the study as a whole: The study found expanded TCRs formed significantly more large CDR3 similarity clusters than controls.

Indicated time point: patch test 1, 2 weeks after DPC sensitization. Treatment of the sample: therapeutic diphenylcyclopropenone sensitization with weekly scalp DPC. Germline CDR1 reads SNHLY; CDR2 reads FYNNEI. V lost 6 bases and J 2 bases, leaving 12 bases between the germline ends. The CDR3 runs to 14 residues. TCRdb ran MiXCR on the RACE reads and lists one entry per CDR3 protein. The table lists 340,000 or so distinct CDR3 sequences, 5.5% to 8% of them singletons, with approximately 8.9% in the top ten. Sequencing used whole blood, obtained in connection with sensitization to the hapten diphenylcyclopropenone (DPC). The chain combines TRBV2 with TRBJ2-3; possibly TRBD1 or TRBD2 for D (6 bases each). The source is a woman between 18 and 29 years old with alopecia areata. Some clones in this sample may be carry-over from other donors' samples. CDR3: CASRGGQFTDTQYF. The DNA of the CDR3 is TGTGCCAGCAGGGGAGGACAGTTCACAGATACGCAGTATTTT.